What follows are 18 T cell receptor beta chains derived from one specimen sequenced in a study of PD-1 blockade in classical Hodgkin lymphoma. Some clones are missing from TCRdb's copy, which holds only in-frame ones; the method was immunoSEQ multiplex PCR. The sample comprises tens of thousands of clones, nearly 90% of which are singletons, and about 8% rests with the top ten. Time point defined: cycle 4 day 1 (C4D1), after 5 to 7 weeks of nivolumab. Relapse was seen in all patients after autologous stem cell transplantation, and brentuximab vedotin exposure was variable. Sequenced here: peripheral blood mononuclear cells (PBMCs), sampled before the fourth cycle of nivolumab. These receptors all come from a human donor with classical Hodgkin lymphoma.

This chain connects TRBV5-1 to TRBJ1-5; D is undetermined. This CDR3 has 13 amino acids. CDR1 is SGHRS, CDR2 YFSETQ, per germline. The V and J ends lost 4 bases and 7 bases respectively, with 12 bases between them. The DNA for the CDR3 is TGCGCCAGCAGCGCGGGCCAAGGACAGCCCCAGCATTTT. Protein product: CASSAGQGQPQHF.

This rearrangement joins TRBV9 to TRBJ1-2, with D possibly being TRBD1 (5 bases). V lost 0 bases, J lost 4 bases, and 13 bases lay in between. The V gene's germline CDR1 is SGDLS and CDR2 YYNGEE. This CDR3 has 15 amino acids. The CDR3 protein is CASSVAGDPFYGYTF. The CDR3 DNA reads as TGTGCCAGCAGCGTAGCTGGGGACCCCTTCTATGGCTACACCTTC.

This chain links TRBV28 with TRBJ1-1; weak D call: TRBD1 (6 bases). The CDR3 has 16 residues. Per the germline V gene, CDR1 is MDHEN and CDR2 is SYDVKM. V lost 6 bases and J lost 0, with 17 bases in between. DNA for the CDR3: TGTGCCAGCAGACGAACAGGGACTATAATGAACACTGAAGCTTTCTTT. It is translated as CASRRTGTIMNTEAFF.

The chain joins TRBV6-5 to TRBJ2-4; D remains ambiguous. This CDR3 region has 15 residues. Trimming took 0 bases from V and 4 from J, leaving 10 bases between them. The germline CDR1 and CDR2 sequences are MNHEY and SVGAGI. The CDR3 DNA is TGTGCCAGCAGTTACTCGGGGAAAGGGAAAAACATTCAGTACTTC. Translation: CASSYSGKGKNIQYF.

CDR3 loop: CASKGRRAYGYTF. CDR3 DNA sequence: TGTGCCAGCAAGGGACGGCGGGCCTATGGCTACACCTTC. V and J are TRBV6-6 and TRBJ1-2; possibly TRBD1 for D (5 bases). This CDR3 contains 13 residues. Germline V gene data show CDR1 as MNHNY and CDR2 as SVGAGI (reference sequence). V lost 7 bases and J lost 4, with 13 bases in between.

This chain links TRBV18 with TRBJ1-6; 7 nucleotides match TRBD1. With V trimmed by 3 bases and J by 7 bases, 3 bases remained unmatched. The CDR3 extends over 14 amino acids. In germline, CDR1 is KGHSH, CDR2 LQKENI. The chain's CDR3 is CASSPDRLNSPLHF. The CDR3 DNA sequence: TGTGCCAGCTCACCGGACAGGTTGAATTCACCCCTCCACTTT.

This clone appeared once. The genes are TRBV5-1 and TRBJ2-7, with D perhaps TRBD1 (6 bases). Germline V lookup: CDR1 SGHRS, CDR2 YFSETQ. This CDR3 has 11 residues. V lost 3 bases to trimming and J lost 10 bases, with 11 bases between them. CDR3 sequence reads: CASSSQGIQYF. The CDR3 region has the DNA TGCGCCAGCAGCTCACAGGGCATACAGTACTTC.

The chain couples TRBV18 to TRBJ2-3; D uncertain. CDR1 and CDR2 (germline): KGHSH, LQKENI. The CDR3 length is 12 residues. The germline V and J ends were trimmed by 0 bases and 2 bases, with 0 bases remaining between them. Here the CDR3 reads CASSPPTDTQYF. DNA of the CDR3: TGTGCCAGCTCACCACCCACAGATACGCAGTATTTT.

The chain joins TRBV4-1 to TRBJ1-3, with 10 bases aligning to TRBD1. The CDR3 covers 16 residues. With 3 bases clipped from V and 2 bases from J, the junction kept 4 bases outside the gene matches. The V gene's germline CDR1 is MGHRA and CDR2 YSYEKL. The DNA for the CDR3 is TGCGCCAGCAGCCAGGCCGGGACAGGGGCTGGAAACACCATATATTTT. It encodes CASSQAGTGAGNTIYF.

This chain links TRBV20-1 with TRBJ1-4, with D tentatively TRBD1 (6 bases). CDR1 is DFQATT, CDR2 SNEGSKA, per germline (reference sequence). The CDR3 spans 10 residues. V gave up 6 bases and J gave up 16 bases, with 15 bases separating them. For the CDR3, the DNA is TGCAGTGCCCCGGGGGCGAGGGGGTTTTTT. This codes for CSAPGARGFF.

This clone was counted between two and nine times. The J gene is TRBJ1-4, the V gene TRBV13; D is undetermined. The length of the CDR3 is 12 residues. V lost 6 bases and J lost 4, with 6 bases in between. Germline V CDR1 and CDR2: PRHDT, FYEKMQ (reference sequence). CDR3 DNA sequence: TGTGCCAGCAGTTCGAATAATGAAAAACTGTTTTTT. Translating it yields CASSSNNEKLFF.

The chain couples TRBV7-6 to TRBJ2-3; 9 positions match TRBD1. The CDR3 covers 15 residues. Germline values: CDR1 SGHVS, CDR2 FNYEAQ. The V segment lost 4 bases and the J segment 2 bases; nucleotides outside the gene matches: 4. The CDR3 sequence: CASSSGTGNTDTQYF. Here the CDR3 DNA reads TGTGCCAGCAGCTCCGGGACAGGGAACACAGATACGCAGTATTTT.

This clone was counted between two and nine times. The sample contains more than one DNA sequence encoding this CDR3. The rearrangement uses TRBV6-6 and TRBJ2-3; unclear D gene. V was shortened by 7 bases and J by 5 bases, with 22 bases between the two germline ends. CDR3 length: 16 residues. From germline, CDR1 is MNHNY and CDR2 SVGAGI (reference sequence). CDR3 amino acids: CASTSRKGQLVDTQYF. The CDR3 DNA reads TGTGCCAGCACCTCCCGGAAGGGTCAGTTAGTAGATACGCAGTATTTT.

The chain carries TRBV6-6 and TRBJ1-6; D is unresolved. There are 14 residues in the CDR3. The V gene lost 2 bases and the J gene lost 10 bases, with 12 bases spanning the gap. The V gene's germline CDR1 is MNHNY and CDR2 SVGAGI (reference sequence). CDR3 DNA sequence: TGTGCCAGCAGTTACAGCGGGGATCCCTCACCCCTCCACTTT. This encodes CASSYSGDPSPLHF.

V is TRBV5-8 and J is TRBJ1-1; D may be TRBD1 (6 bases). Trimming cost V 1 base and J 5 bases, with 12 bases left between them. There are 14 residues in the CDR3. Germline values: CDR1 SGHTS, CDR2 YDEGEE. The CDR3 DNA reads TGTGCCAGCAGCTTGAGGGGGGCGCCTACTGAAGCTTTCTTT. Translating gives CASSLRGAPTEAFF.

The chain uses TRBV15 and TRBJ1-1; D is unresolved. Trimming cost V 1 base and J 6 bases, with 12 bases left between them. The CDR3 covers 14 residues. Germline lookup yields CDR1 LNHNV and CDR2 YYDKDF (reference sequence). CDR3 nucleotides: TGTGCCACCAGCAGAGTAAGCATAGTCGCTGAAGCTTTCTTT. Residues: CATSRVSIVAEAFF.

The chain carries TRBV5-1 and TRBJ2-3; D uncertain. The CDR3 is 13 residues long. Germline V lookup: CDR1 SGHRS, CDR2 YFSETQ. V was shortened by 2 bases and J by 4 bases, with 8 bases between the two germline ends. The CDR3 region is CASSFLGADTQYF. CDR3 DNA: TGCGCCAGCAGCTTTCTCGGAGCAGATACGCAGTATTTT.

The chain uses TRBV6-5 and TRBJ2-7; perhaps TRBD1 as D (6 bases). The V end lost 6 bases, the J end lost 2 bases, and 11 bases lay between the germline ends. Per germline, CDR1 MNHEY and CDR2 SVGAGI. This CDR3 has 13 amino acids. CDR3 bases: TGTGCCAGCAGAAAGACAGGAGCCTACGAGCAGTACTTC. Its protein is CASRKTGAYEQYF.